These 5 T cell receptor beta chains share one sample of origin, sequenced in a study of shared clonotypes between healthy human individuals. As defined, naive CD8 cells were CD45RO-negative and positively selected for CCR7, with terminally differentiated effector memory CD45RA+ cells excluded. TCRdb keeps only in-frame clones here, not all; method: immunoSEQ multiplex PCR. The table lists around 1,900,000 clones, just over 90% of them singletons. The sequencing sample was made of naive CD8+ T cells from PBMCs. These receptors all come from a man younger than 30 in good health. Some clones in this sample may be carry-over from other donors' samples.

The V gene is TRBV10-3, the J gene TRBJ1-2, with 12 bases lining up with TRBD1. CDR1 and CDR2 from the germline V gene are ENHRY and SYGVKD. After removal of 6 bases from V and 3 bases from J, the junction contained 11 bases not matched to a gene. The CDR3 length is 17 residues. CDR3 nucleotides: TGTGCCATCAGGGGGTCGGGACAGGGGGCGACCGACTATGGCTACACCTTC. Protein sequence: CAIRGSGQGATDYGYTF.

The V and J genes are TRBV7-8 and TRBJ2-5, with 9 positions matching TRBD1. The CDR3 consists of 16 residues. Germline assignment: CDR1 SGHVS and CDR2 FQNEAQ. The junction had 12 bases not matched to a gene; V was cut back by 5 bases and J by 5 bases. The CDR3 bases are TGTGCCAGCAGCACGACCGGGACAGGGAATTGGGAGACCCAGTACTTC. Amino acid sequence: CASSTTGTGNWETQYF.

CDR3 sequence: CASSSASGRATETQYF. The DNA of the CDR3 is TGTGCCAGCAGCTCCGCTAGCGGGAGGGCCACAGAGACCCAGTACTTC. This sequence joins TRBV7-8 and TRBJ2-5, with 12 bases that match TRBD2. CDR3 length equals 16 residues. The germline V gene encodes CDR1 SGHVS and CDR2 FQNEAQ. Unmatched junction bases numbered 7, after V lost 4 bases and J lost 4 bases. Filled out from reference TRBV7-8 and TRBJ2-5, the complete variable domain reads GAGVSQSPRYKVAKRGQDVALRCDPISGHVSLFWYQQALGQGPEFLTYFQNEAQLDKSGLPSDRFFAERPEGSVSTLKIQRTQQEDSAVYLCASSSASGRATETQYFGPGTRLLVL.

The chain couples TRBV7-8 to TRBJ2-2; D unclear. The CDR3 covers 14 residues. Per germline, CDR1 SGHVS and CDR2 FQNEAQ. The V end was cut by 5 bases, the J end by 7 bases, with 14 bases between. The CDR3 DNA is TGTGCCAGCAGCCCCCCGAGCTTTGGCGGGGAGCTGTTTTTT. This sequence encodes CASSPPSFGGELFF.

With regard to this clone: Other DNA sequences within the sample encode an identical CDR3. The DNA for the CDR3 is TGCGCCAGCAGCCAAGATCGGTACAATCAGCCCCAGCATTTT. Its translation is CASSQDRYNQPQHF. The chain employs TRBV4-3 and TRBJ1-5; unclear D gene. V was trimmed by 0 bases and J by 3 bases, leaving 6 bases between them. The CDR3 is 14 residues long. The germline V gene encodes CDR1 LGHNA and CDR2 YSLEER.